A selection of T cell receptor beta chains follows, all from one sample in a study of spatial heterogeneity in lung cancer. MiXCR, applied by TCRdb to the 5' RACE reads, yields one record per CDR3 protein. Of roughly 82,000 distinct CDR3 sequences in the sample, roughly an eighth were seen once. Sequenced material: PBMCs, taken at surgery. These receptors were collected from a male donor with early-stage non-small cell lung cancer. Both conserved end residues are part of each CDR3. The D gene is left open where the match is weak. Expanded clones are given a class, and other clones once, few, many or no size at all.

>TRBD2|few|TRBV7-2|TRBJ2-2
CASSFGTSLNTGELFF
TGTGCCAGCAGTTTTGGGACTAGTCTGAACACCGGGGAGCTGTTTTTT
>TRBD1|few|TRBV10-3|TRBJ1-2
CAISAPDREGYGYTF
TGTGCCATCAGTGCCCCGGACAGGGAGGGCTATGGCTACACCTTC
>TRBD1|NA|TRBV7-8|TRBJ2-2
CASSSQGARTGELFF
TGTGCCAGCAGCTCCCAGGGGGCGCGCACCGGGGAGCTGTTTTTT
>NA|few|TRBV20-1|TRBJ2-7
CSAAHPGARYEQYF
TGCAGTGCAGCTCACCCGGGGGCGCGCTACGAGCAGTACTTC
>NA|NA|TRBV20-1|TRBJ1-5
CSARSRTDYSNQPQHF
TGCAGTGCTAGATCCCGGACAGACTATAGCAATCAGCCCCAGCATTTT
>TRBD1|few|TRBV5-1|TRBJ2-2
CASSPPRTGDSGELFF
TGCGCCAGCAGCCCCCCAAGGACAGGGGATTCCGGGGAGCTGTTTTTT
>NA|few|TRBV2|TRBJ1-6
CASSDRQAINSPLHF
TGTGCCAGCAGCGACCGACAGGCGATTAATTCACCCCTCCACTTT
>NA|few|TRBV20-1|TRBJ2-2
CSARDFTAEPNTGELFF
TGCAGTGCTAGAGATTTCACGGCAGAACCGAACACCGGGGAGCTGTTTTTT
>NA|many|TRBV29-1|TRBJ1-1
CSGFRTNTEAFF
TGCAGCGGGTTTAGGACGAACACTGAAGCTTTCTTT
>NA|NA|TRBV12-3/TRBV12-4|TRBJ2-1
CASSLARSTPSNEQFF
TGTGCCAGCAGTTTAGCACGGTCAACTCCTTCCAATGAGCAGTTCTTC
>TRBD1|few|TRBV27|TRBJ1-4
CASARTGREKLFF
TGTGCCAGCGCCCGGACAGGACGCGAAAAACTGTTTTTT
>NA|NA|TRBV2|TRBJ2-2
CASSDLFQETGELFF
TGTGCCAGCAGCGACCTATTTCAAGAAACCGGGGAGCTGTTTTTT
>NA|few|TRBV6-2/TRBV6-3|TRBJ2-2
CASSAPENTGELFF
TGTGCCAGCAGTGCCCCTGAGAACACCGGGGAGCTGTTTTTT
>TRBD2|NA|TRBV20-1|TRBJ2-4
CSARTGGVNIQYF
TGCAGTGCTAGAACGGGGGGGGTGAACATTCAGTACTTC
>TRBD2|few|TRBV29-1|TRBJ2-7
CSVFPTSGMVEQYF
TGCAGCGTTTTTCCGACTAGCGGGATGGTCGAGCAGTACTTC
>TRBD1|many|TRBV14|TRBJ1-2
CASRHTGANYGYTF
TGTGCCAGCAGACACACAGGGGCTAACTATGGCTACACCTTC